This T cell receptor beta chain was profiled in a study of blood T cells in healthy people across ages. Samples had at least 6.5 million PBMCs isolated from them. Broader study findings: Measured against age, TCR beta diversity per million T cells decreased in a roughly linear manner. More naive CD4+ cells and higher diversity marked long-lived donors relative to aged donors.

Using a J-beta primer mix together with a sample-barcoded 5' primer, a second PCR was run for about 6 to 11 cycles. TCRdb reprocessed the 5' RACE reads via MiXCR and lists one record per CDR3 protein. The sample gives 720,000 or so distinct CDR3 sequences, approximately 40% of which show up once; about 30% is in the top ten. About this clonotype: Its antigen is not identified.

The V and J ends lost 6 bases and 5 bases, in that order; junction bases with no gene match: 7. CDR1 and CDR2 from the germline V gene are ENHRY and SYGVKD. The CDR3 consists of 15 residues. The material sequenced was blood. The source is a man at least 80 years old in good health. V gene TRBV10-3 combines with J gene TRBJ2-2; TRBD2 matches 9 bases. The CDR3 region is CAIRGTSPGTGELFF. The CDR3, as DNA: TGTGCCATCAGGGGGACTAGCCCTGGTACCGGGGAGCTGTTTTTT.